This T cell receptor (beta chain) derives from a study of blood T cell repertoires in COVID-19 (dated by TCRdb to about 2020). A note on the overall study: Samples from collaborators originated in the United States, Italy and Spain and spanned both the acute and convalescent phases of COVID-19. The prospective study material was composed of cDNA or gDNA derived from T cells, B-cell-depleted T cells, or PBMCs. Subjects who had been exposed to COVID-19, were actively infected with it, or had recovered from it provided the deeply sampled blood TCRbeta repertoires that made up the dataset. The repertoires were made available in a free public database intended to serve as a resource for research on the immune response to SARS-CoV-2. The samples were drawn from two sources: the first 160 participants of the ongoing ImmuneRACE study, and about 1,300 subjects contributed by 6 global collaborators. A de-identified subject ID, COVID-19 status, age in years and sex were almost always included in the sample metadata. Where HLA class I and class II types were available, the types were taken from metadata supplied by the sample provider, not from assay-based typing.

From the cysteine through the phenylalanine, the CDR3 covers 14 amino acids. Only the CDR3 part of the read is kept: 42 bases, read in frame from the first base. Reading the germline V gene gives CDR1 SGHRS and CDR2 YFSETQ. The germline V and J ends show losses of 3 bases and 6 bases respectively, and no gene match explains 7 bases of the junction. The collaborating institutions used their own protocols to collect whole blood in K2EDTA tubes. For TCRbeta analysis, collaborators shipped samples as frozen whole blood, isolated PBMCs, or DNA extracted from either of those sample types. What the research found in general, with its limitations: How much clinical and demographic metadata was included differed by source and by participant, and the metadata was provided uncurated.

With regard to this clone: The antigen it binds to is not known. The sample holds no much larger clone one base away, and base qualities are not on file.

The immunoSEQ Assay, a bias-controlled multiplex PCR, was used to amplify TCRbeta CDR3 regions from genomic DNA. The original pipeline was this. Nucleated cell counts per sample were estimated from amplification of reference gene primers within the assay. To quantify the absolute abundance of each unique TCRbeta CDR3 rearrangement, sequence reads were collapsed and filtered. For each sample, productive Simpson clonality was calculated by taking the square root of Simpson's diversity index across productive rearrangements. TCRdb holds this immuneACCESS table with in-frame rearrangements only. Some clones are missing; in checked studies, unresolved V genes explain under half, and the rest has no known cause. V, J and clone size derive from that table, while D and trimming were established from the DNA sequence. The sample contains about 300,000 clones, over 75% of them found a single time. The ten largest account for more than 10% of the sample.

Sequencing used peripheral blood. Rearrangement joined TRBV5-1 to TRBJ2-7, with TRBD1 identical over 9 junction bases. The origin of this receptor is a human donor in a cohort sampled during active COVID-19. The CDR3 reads CASSWAGTGFEQYF. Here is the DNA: TGCGCCAGCAGCTGGGCCGGGACAGGGTTCGAGCAGTACTTC.